These 18 T cell receptor beta chains were sequenced from one sample in a study of CD8 T cells in Susac syndrome. Reverse transcription of roughly 0.5 to 1 ug RNA was performed with random hexamers. From the immunoSEQ multiplex PCR reads, TCRdb called clonotypes with MiXCR, one entry per CDR3 protein. The table shows a few hundred thousand distinct CDR3 sequences, with over 85% occurring only once. The sequencing input was CD4+ T cells from PBMCs. The receptor source for this set is a human donor with multiple sclerosis.

V gene TRBV2 combines with J gene TRBJ1-2; unclear D gene. V gave up 4 bases and J gave up 4 bases, with 10 bases separating them. CDR1 and CDR2 (germline): SNHLY, FYNNEI. CDR3 length: 13 amino acids. This CDR3 reads CASSVSEVYGYTF. CDR3 bases: TGTGCCAGCAGTGTTTCGGAGGTCTATGGCTACACCTTC.

This chain connects TRBV12-3 or TRBV12-4 to TRBJ2-5, with a tentative D call TRBD2 (6 bases). The CDR3 covers 13 residues. V lost 5 bases and J lost 1, with 8 bases in between. The CDR3 here is CASSSSGQETQYF. The CDR3 DNA reads as TGTGCCAGCAGTAGTAGCGGCCAAGAGACCCAGTACTTC.

The rearrangement joins TRBV29-1 to TRBJ1-5; D not certain. From germline, CDR1 is SQVTM and CDR2 ANQGSEA. Trimming took off 4 bases at V and 3 bases at J, with 7 bases between the two ends. This CDR3 is 12 amino acids long. CDR3 sequence reads: CSVGTVNQPQHF. DNA of the CDR3: TGCAGCGTTGGCACGGTCAATCAGCCCCAGCATTTT.

The J gene is TRBJ2-7, the V gene TRBV11-2; 7 positions agree with TRBD2. Trimming cost V 3 bases and J 3 bases; bases outside gene matches: 5. Germline values: CDR1 SGHAT, CDR2 FQNNGV. This CDR3 has 14 amino acids. For the CDR3, the DNA is TGTGCCAGCAGCTTCCGCGGGAGCCTCTACGAGCAGTACTTC. It is translated as CASSFRGSLYEQYF. The whole variable domain, remainder taken from reference TRBV11-2 and TRBJ2-7, is EAGVAQSPRYKIIEKRQSVAFWCNPISGHATLYWYQQILGQGPKLLIQFQNNGVVDDSQLPKDRFSAERLKGVDSTLKIQPAKLEDSAVYLCASSFRGSLYEQYFGPGTRLTVT.

J is TRBJ2-3 and V is TRBV4-2; the D is unclear. Germline CDR1 reads LGHNA; CDR2 reads YNFKEQ. The CDR3 consists of 14 residues. Trimming pared 1 base from V and 5 bases from J, leaving 10 bases between. The CDR3 region has the DNA TGTGCCAGCAGCCAAGGCACAAGGGAAGATACGCAGTATTTT. Translating gives CASSQGTREDTQYF.

Points on this clonotype: At one end, the junction sequence differs from germline, possibly due to a read error. The chain carries TRBV3-1 and TRBJ2-5; D remains unclear. The CDR3 covers 13 residues. CDR1 LGHDT and CDR2 YNNKEL come from the germline V gene (reference sequence). CDR3 loop: CASSQEVVKTQYF. DNA of the CDR3: TGTGCCAGCAGTCAAGAGGTGGTGAAGACCCAGTACTTC.

The genes are TRBV12-3 or TRBV12-4 and TRBJ1-6, with D possibly matching TRBD1 (6 bases). Trimming took off 1 base at V and 9 bases at J, with 16 bases between the two ends. This CDR3 has 16 amino acids. The CDR3 loop is CASSLGLGASGSPLHF. CDR3 sequence (DNA): TGTGCCAGCAGTTTAGGGCTGGGGGCCAGTGGTTCACCCCTCCACTTT.

This chain connects TRBV4-1 to TRBJ2-1; 7 nucleotides agree with TRBD2. Trimming removed 3 bases from V and 10 bases from J; junction bases left unmatched: 15. CDR1 and CDR2 from the germline V gene are MGHRA and YSYEKL. CDR3 length: 16 amino acids. CDR3 bases: TGCGCCAGCAGCCAGACCCACCAGCGGGGCCCCTTGGAGCAGTTCTTC. Translation: CASSQTHQRGPLEQFF.

The rearrangement links TRBV6-4 to TRBJ1-1; D is undetermined. Trimming shortened V by 2 bases and J by 3 bases, and 13 bases separated the two germline ends. The CDR3 is made up of 15 amino acids. Germline CDR1 and CDR2: MRHNA and SNTAGT. Here the CDR3 DNA reads TGTGCCAGCAGTGACACTTCGGACGGTCACACTGAAGCTTTCTTT. It encodes CASSDTSDGHTEAFF.

The J gene is TRBJ2-7, the V gene TRBV6-5, with D maybe TRBD1 (5 bases). The V and J ends lost 0 bases and 5 bases respectively, with 14 bases between them. This CDR3 comprises 15 residues. Germline values: CDR1 MNHEY, CDR2 SVGAGI. The CDR3 DNA follows: TGTGCCAGCAGTTACTCGAGGACACACTCGGACGAGCAGTACTTC. This translates into CASSYSRTHSDEQYF.

This chain joins TRBV18 and TRBJ2-7, with D perhaps TRBD2 (5 bases). In germline, CDR1 is KGHSH, CDR2 LQKENI. The V end was cut by 3 bases, the J end by 3 bases, with 9 bases between. This CDR3 has 13 residues. CDR3 loop: CASSPSGNYEQYV. CDR3 nucleotides: TGTGCCAGCTCACCGAGCGGCAACTACGAGCAGTACGTC.

The gene calls are TRBV28 and TRBJ1-5; 7 nucleotides align to TRBD1. Trimming cost V 8 bases and J 2 bases; bases outside gene matches: 9. Germline values: CDR1 MDHEN, CDR2 SYDVKM. This CDR3 is 15 amino acids long. The CDR3 DNA follows: TGTGCCAGCGGAAGACAGGGAGTAGGCAATCAGCCCCAGCATTTT. Amino acid sequence: CASGRQGVGNQPQHF.

V and J are TRBV20-1 and TRBJ2-1; 12 bases match TRBD2. V trimming: 4 bases; J trimming: 3 bases; junction bases outside the gene matches: 10. Germline lookup yields CDR1 DFQATT and CDR2 SNEGSKA (reference sequence). The CDR3 runs 17 residues. As DNA, the CDR3 is TGCAGTGCTAAGGTCCTAGCGGGGGGGCATGTCTACAATGAGCAGTTCTTC. Translating gives CSAKVLAGGHVYNEQFF.

This chain uses TRBV24-1 with TRBJ2-5; D is unresolved. Trimming shortened V by 1 base and J by 2 bases, and 10 bases separated the two germline ends. CDR1 KGHDR and CDR2 SFDVKD come from the germline V gene. The CDR3 runs to 15 residues. The CDR3: CATSDFRMGQETQYF. In DNA, the CDR3 is TGTGCCACCAGTGATTTTAGGATGGGGCAAGAGACCCAGTACTTC.

V gene TRBV10-1 combines with J gene TRBJ2-7; 10 bases agree with TRBD1. V lost 9 bases, J lost 5 bases, and 7 bases stayed unmatched. The CDR3 runs 13 residues. CDR1 is WNHNN and CDR2 is SYGVQD in the germline V gene (reference sequence). The CDR3 DNA is TGCGCCAGAGACCCCGGGACAGGGGACGAGCAGTACTTC. Protein product: CARDPGTGDEQYF.

This clonotype occurred a few times. The chain employs TRBV9 and TRBJ1-1, with D uncertain. V was trimmed by 2 bases and J by 2 bases, leaving 7 bases between them. Per the germline V gene, CDR1 is SGDLS and CDR2 is YYNGEE. The CDR3 runs to 13 residues. The CDR3, as DNA: TGTGCCAGCAGCGTTGAGGGAAACACTGAAGCTTTCTTT. Its translation is CASSVEGNTEAFF.

This sequence joins TRBV5-1 and TRBJ2-5; 9 bases line up with TRBD1. V shed 5 bases and J 4 bases; nucleotides not matched to a gene: 9. From germline, CDR1 is SGHRS and CDR2 YFSETQ. The CDR3 consists of 15 residues. In DNA, the CDR3 is TGCGCCAGCAGATCCGGGACAGGGAATGGAGAGACCCAGTACTTC. Its protein product is CASRSGTGNGETQYF.

V and J are TRBV11-2 and TRBJ2-5; 8 bases fit TRBD2. This CDR3 has 14 residues. Per germline, CDR1 SGHAT and CDR2 FQNNGV. Trimming took 5 bases from V and 7 from J; bases not matched to a gene: 9. The CDR3 sequence is CASSLLRGGRTQYF. CDR3 DNA sequence: TGTGCCAGCAGCCTATTACGGGGGGGGAGGACCCAGTACTTC.